Included here is one T cell receptor beta chain sequence, with context. The antigen is undetermined. This record belongs to a study of shared clonotypes between healthy human individuals. Study background: A couple of female and a few male donors aged 18 to 49 were enrolled.

Study results and caveats: Relative to their counterparts shared across all four donors, non-shared clonotypes exhibited diminished generation probabilities. Some naive CD4 clonotypes, about 5.5%, turned up in common across several donors.

The germline V and J ends were trimmed by 6 bases and 3 bases, with 11 bases remaining between them. The germline V gene has CDR1 SGHTA and CDR2 FQGNSA. This CDR3 spans 13 amino acids. It was across several immunoSEQ plates that each subset's genomic DNA was evenly split. Clones were sequenced by immunoSEQ multiplex PCR, and TCRdb holds only the in-frame ones, with some missing. In the table there are about 2.4 million clones, over 85% of which are singletons. Material: naive CD4+ T cells from PBMCs. Documented subset: CD45RA+ positively selected. The chain recombines TRBV7-2 with TRBJ1-2; the D gene is possibly TRBD1 (5 bases). The receptor's source is a man aged 18 to 29 in good health. Some clones in this sample may be carry-over from other donors' samples. The CDR3 reads CASRRQIDYGYTF. CDR3 DNA sequence: TGTGCCAGCAGGCGACAGATTGACTATGGCTACACCTTC. The full variable domain, rest sourced from reference TRBV7-2 and TRBJ1-2, is GAGVSQSPSNKVTEKGKDVELRCDPISGHTALYWYRQSLGQGLEFLIYFQGNSAPDKSGLPSDRFSAERTGGSVSTLTIQRTQQEDSAVYLCASRRQIDYGYTFGSGTRLTVV.